The clone carrying this TCR beta chain was detected once. As yet, its antigen is unknown. This sample is drawn from a study of cytomegalovirus exposure and HLA in healthy donors. Study conclusions and caveats: Most TCR sequences proved rare, with some public TCRs found in many donors. Associated with cytomegalovirus, according to the listing, were some 180 TCR beta chains. Diagnosis of cytomegalovirus status made by the classifier reportedly showed high specificity and sensitivity.

The donors were members of the validation cohort, which comprised 90 to 150 subjects and was separate from the first cohort of 600 to 800 subjects. This table comes from immunoSEQ multiplex PCR, and its TCRdb copy is limited to in-frame clones, with some not included. The table records 70,000 to 75,000 clones, about 94% of them present only once. Trimming pared 2 bases from V and 3 bases from J, leaving 12 bases between. The CDR3 runs 15 residues. Germline-derived CDR1 and CDR2 are MNHNY and SVGAGI (reference sequence). Sample: PBMCs. This sequence originates from a woman aged 18-35 years in good health and CMV-seronegative. This sequence joins TRBV6-6 and TRBJ2-3; D perhaps matches TRBD1 (5 bases). CDR3 in DNA: TGTGCCAGCAGTTACAAAGGGGATTGGACAGATACGCAGTATTTT. Translated: CASSYKGDWTDTQYF.